This T cell receptor (beta chain) appears in the sequencing data of a study of shared clonotypes between healthy human individuals. Here immunoSEQ multiplex PCR was the method, and the copy in TCRdb shows in-frame clones only, minus some. This table has 100,000 to 120,000 clones, under 70% appearing once. Concerning this clone: The antigen is unknown.

The study drew its donors from healthy HIV-negative adults without recent acute infections or vaccinations. Findings of the study overall: Few donors limited the genetic and exposure-history diversity represented. In general, naive subsets displayed greater estimated richness than memory subsets did. Relative to their counterparts shared across all four donors, non-shared clonotypes exhibited diminished generation probabilities.

Germline lookup yields CDR1 MNHEY and CDR2 SVGAGI. The CDR3 runs 14 residues. V was clipped by 6 bases and J by 4 bases, with 15 bases between them. This TCR derives from a woman aged 25 to 45 in good health. The source material was memory CD8+ T cells sorted from blood. As to subset: CD45RO+ cells pooled with CCR7-negative TemRA cells. V is TRBV6-5 and J is TRBJ2-5; either TRBD1 or TRBD2 may supply D (6 bases each). Here the CDR3 DNA reads TGTGCCAGCAGGGGGGCTCAGGAGGGAGAGACCCAGTACTTC. Its translation: CASRGAQEGETQYF.